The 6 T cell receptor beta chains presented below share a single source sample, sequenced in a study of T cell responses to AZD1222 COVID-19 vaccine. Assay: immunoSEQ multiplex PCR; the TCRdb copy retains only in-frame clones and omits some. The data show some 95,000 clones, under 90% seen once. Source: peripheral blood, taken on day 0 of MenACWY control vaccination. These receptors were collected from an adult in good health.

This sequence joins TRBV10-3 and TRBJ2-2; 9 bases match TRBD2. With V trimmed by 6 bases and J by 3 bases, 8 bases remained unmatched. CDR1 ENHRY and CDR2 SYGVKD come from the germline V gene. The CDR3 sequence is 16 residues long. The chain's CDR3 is CAISAQAGGDTGELFF. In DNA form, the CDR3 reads TGTGCCATCAGCGCCCAAGCGGGGGGTGACACCGGGGAGCTGTTTTTT.

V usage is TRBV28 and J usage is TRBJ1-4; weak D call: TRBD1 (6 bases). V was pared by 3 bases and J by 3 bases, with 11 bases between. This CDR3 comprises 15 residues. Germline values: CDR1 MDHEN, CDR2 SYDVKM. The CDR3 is CASSFPQGSNEKLFF. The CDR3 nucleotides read TGTGCCAGCAGTTTCCCTCAGGGGTCTAATGAAAAACTGTTTTTT. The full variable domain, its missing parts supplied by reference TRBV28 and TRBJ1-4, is DVKVTQSSRYLVKRTGEKVFLECVQDMDHENMFWYRQDPGLGLRLIYFSYDVKMKEKGDIPEGYSVSREKKERFSLILESASTNQTSMYLCASSFPQGSNEKLFFGSGTQLSVL.

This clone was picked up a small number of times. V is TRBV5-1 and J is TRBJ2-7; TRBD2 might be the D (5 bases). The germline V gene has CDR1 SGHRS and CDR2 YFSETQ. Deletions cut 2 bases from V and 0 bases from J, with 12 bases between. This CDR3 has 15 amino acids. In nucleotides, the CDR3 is TGCGCCAGCAGCTTACTTATAGGGAGCTCCTACGAGCAGTACTTC. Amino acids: CASSLLIGSSYEQYF.

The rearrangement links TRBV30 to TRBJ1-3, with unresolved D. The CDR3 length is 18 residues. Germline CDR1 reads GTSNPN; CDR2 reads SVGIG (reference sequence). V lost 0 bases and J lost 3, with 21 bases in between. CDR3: CAWSVALGRGWIGNTIYF. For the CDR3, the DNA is TGTGCCTGGAGTGTAGCCCTGGGAAGAGGGTGGATTGGAAACACCATATATTTT.

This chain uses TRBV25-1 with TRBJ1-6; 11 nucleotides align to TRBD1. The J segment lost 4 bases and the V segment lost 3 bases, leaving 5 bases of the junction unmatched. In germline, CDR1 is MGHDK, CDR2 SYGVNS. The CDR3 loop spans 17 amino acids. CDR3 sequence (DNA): TGTGCCAGCAGTGACCCTGGACAGGGGGCGTATAATTCACCCCTCCACTTT. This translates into CASSDPGQGAYNSPLHF.

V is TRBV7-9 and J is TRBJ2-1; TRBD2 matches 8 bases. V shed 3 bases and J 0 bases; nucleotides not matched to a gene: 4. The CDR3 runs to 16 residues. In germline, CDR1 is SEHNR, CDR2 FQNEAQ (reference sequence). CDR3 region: CASSLTSGGSYNEQFF. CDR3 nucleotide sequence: TGTGCCAGCAGCTTGACCAGCGGGGGCTCCTACAATGAGCAGTTCTTC.